This entry features one T cell receptor beta chain sequence. Germline lookup yields CDR1 LNHDA and CDR2 SQIVND (reference sequence). The CDR3 extends over 18 amino acids. Trimming stripped 1 base from V and 0 bases from J, with 19 bases between. With unsorted samples, genomic DNA was obtained from about 90 million PBMCs. The entry originates in a study of shared clonotypes between healthy human individuals. The assay was immunoSEQ multiplex PCR, and TCRdb's table has in-frame clones only and misses some. The sample yields around 500,000 clones, 75% to 85% seen once. Sequenced sample: PBMCs. The source of this sequence is a woman aged 40 to 49 in good health. Some clones in this sample may be carry-over from other donors' samples. This chain connects TRBV19 to TRBJ2-7; D is ambiguous. This CDR3 is CASSIGVVGQLNSYEQYF. CDR3 sequence (DNA): TGTGCCAGTAGTATAGGGGTGGTCGGGCAGTTAAACTCCTACGAGCAGTACTTC.